Listed here is a single TCR beta chain. Original data processing: By means of reference gene primer amplification, nucleated cell counts were estimated. Profiling relied on immunoSEQ multiplex PCR, and the TCRdb table lists in-frame clones only, not all of them. That table furnishes V, J and clone size, whereas the DNA furnished D and trimming. Of some 140,000 clones in the sample, about 70% were seen once. Trimming shortened V by 6 bases and J by 0 bases, and 12 bases separated the two germline ends. CDR3 length equals 15 residues. Germline V gives CDR1 SNHLY, CDR2 FYNNEI. The record originates from a study of blood T cell repertoires in COVID-19. Study information: PBMCs, B-cell-depleted T cells, or T cells were the source of the cDNA or gDNA that made up the material.

What was sequenced was peripheral blood. The receptor's source is a man at least 80 years old with acute or convalescent COVID-19. V gene TRBV2 combines with J gene TRBJ1-5; D unclear. CDR3: CASRGDTNSNQPQHF. In DNA form, the CDR3 reads TGTGCCAGCAGAGGCGACACAAATAGCAATCAGCCCCAGCATTTT.